This T cell receptor (beta chain) comes out of a study of blood T cell repertoires in COVID-19. Per the authors' pipeline: Amplification from reference gene primers served as the basis for estimated nucleated cell counts. Sequencing was performed with immunoSEQ multiplex PCR; in TCRdb, only in-frame clones are kept and a portion is missing. The V and J calls and clone size are taken from that table; D and trimming were inferred from the DNA. Here the sample spans some 260,000 clones, roughly 90% being singletons. Germline assignment: CDR1 SGHDT and CDR2 YYEEEE. The CDR3 sequence is 13 residues long. V was cut by 0 bases and J by 6 bases, with 7 bases left in between. In its sample, this clone was seen once.

The genes are TRBV5-6 and TRBJ2-1, with D unclear. This clonotype originated in a woman younger than 45 with acute COVID-19. The sequenced material came from PBMCs or T cells enriched from blood (not recorded which). The CDR3 DNA is TGTGCCAGCAGCTTGGTCTTCGTCAATGAGCAGTTCTTC. Encoded protein: CASSLVFVNEQFF.